Following are 19 T cell receptor beta chains from one sample sequenced in a study of T cell repertoires in cytomegalovirus infection. TCRdb analysed the reads with MiXCR anew, one entry per CDR3 protein. This sample has some 300,000 distinct CDR3 sequences; roughly 17% occur once, and the top ten carry about 12%. Sequenced material: PBMCs. These receptors originate from a human donor in good health (CMV status not recorded). Some clones in this sample may be carry-over from other donors' samples.

For the CDR3, the DNA is TGCGCCAGCAGCCCCTACGCAGGGGCAGGGAGGGCCTACGAGCAGTACTTC. This codes for CASSPYAGAGRAYEQYF. V gene TRBV4-3 combines with J gene TRBJ2-7; D possibly corresponds to TRBD2 (7 bases). V shed 4 bases and J shed 2 bases, with 21 bases lying between them. The CDR3 sequence is 17 residues long. The germline CDR1 and CDR2 sequences are LGHNA and YSLEER.

The V gene is TRBV28, the J gene TRBJ2-7; 11 bases fit TRBD1. The CDR3 consists of 16 residues. With 11 bases clipped from V and 3 bases from J, the junction kept 15 bases outside the gene matches. In germline, CDR1 is MDHEN, CDR2 SYDVKM. The chain's CDR3 is CAGKRIEGQGGYEQYF. The CDR3 DNA is TGTGCCGGTAAAAGAATAGAGGGACAGGGGGGCTACGAGCAGTACTTC.

Comments on this clonotype: A read error may explain this, as a much larger clone is one base away. The V and J genes are TRBV7-9 and TRBJ1-3; D remains ambiguous. This CDR3 contains 15 residues. Germline assignment: CDR1 SEHNR and CDR2 FQNEAQ (reference sequence). CDR3 in amino acids: CASSSRTHSRNTIYF. The CDR3 coding sequence is TGTGCCAGCAGCTCCCGGACTCACTCTAGAAACACCATATATTTT. Full variable domain (outside the CDR3, taken from reference TRBV7-9 and TRBJ1-3): DTGVSQNPRHKITKRGQNVTFRCDPISEHNRLYWYRQTLGQGPEFLTYFQNEAQLEKSRLLSDRFSAERPKGSFSTLEIQRTEQGDSAMYLCASSSRTHSRNTIYFGEGSWLTVV.

The J gene is TRBJ2-4, the V gene TRBV20-1; D perhaps matches TRBD2 (6 bases). The CDR3 totals 14 residues. Germline values: CDR1 DFQATT, CDR2 SNEGSKA (reference sequence). With 3 bases removed from V and 0 bases from J, the gap between germline ends came to 9 bases. In nucleotides, the CDR3 is TGCAGTGCTAGCACTAGCCTAGCCAAAAACATTCAGTACTTC. Protein product: CSASTSLAKNIQYF.

This clonotype was observed a single time. This chain uses TRBV7-2 with TRBJ1-5; TRBD1 might be the D (5 bases). The V gene's germline CDR1 is SGHTA and CDR2 FQGNSA. The CDR3 is 15 residues long. The V end was cut by 1 base, the J end by 2 bases, with 9 bases between. CDR3 sequence reads: CASSLGFRGNQPQHF. The DNA of the CDR3 is TGTGCCAGCAGCTTAGGTTTCAGGGGCAATCAGCCCCAGCATTTT.

This clonotype was seen many times. This chain links TRBV20-1 with TRBJ1-4; TRBD1 is a possible D gene (6 bases). This CDR3 region has 16 residues. Germline V lookup: CDR1 DFQATT, CDR2 SNEGSKA (reference sequence). Trimming left V 0 bases short and J 3 bases short, with 14 bases between. The CDR3 bases are TGCAGTGCTAGAGATGCGGACAGCTATCCTAATGAAAAACTGTTTTTT. Its protein is CSARDADSYPNEKLFF.

The sample holds many counts of this clonotype. The chain is built from TRBV12-3 or TRBV12-4 and TRBJ1-2; weak D call: TRBD1 (5 bases). With 6 bases removed from V and 8 bases from J, the gap between germline ends came to 19 bases. CDR3 length: 14 residues. This CDR3 reads CASSLGAAVGGYTF. CDR3 bases: TGTGCCAGCAGCCTCGGGGCAGCGGTGGGGGGCTACACCTTC.

In this sample, this clonotype turned up a few times. This chain uses TRBV29-1 with TRBJ2-3, with D possibly being TRBD2 (6 bases). Germline V gene sequence: CDR1 SQVTM, CDR2 ANQGSEA. This CDR3 region has 13 residues. Trimming cost V 7 bases and J 0 bases, with 11 bases left between them. The CDR3 DNA reads as TGCAGCGGGGCGGCGGGGAGCACAGATACGCAGTATTTT. Its protein product is CSGAAGSTDTQYF.

This sequence joins TRBV12-3 or TRBV12-4 and TRBJ1-1; no reliable D call. This CDR3 comprises 13 residues. Trimming stripped 3 bases from V and 1 base from J, with 6 bases between. CDR3: CASSFNENTEAFF. CDR3 nucleotide sequence: TGTGCCAGCAGTTTTAACGAGAACACTGAAGCTTTCTTT.

This clonotype was detected a few times. The CDR3 DNA reads TGCAGTGCTAGAGACCCCAGATCCAATCAGCCCCAGCATTTT. Protein sequence: CSARDPRSNQPQHF. This sequence joins TRBV20-1 and TRBJ1-5, with D uncertain. With 0 bases removed from V and 3 bases from J, the gap between germline ends came to 9 bases. Per the germline V gene, CDR1 is DFQATT and CDR2 is SNEGSKA (reference sequence). The CDR3 spans 14 residues.

The sample holds one count of this clonotype. The V and J genes are TRBV5-1 and TRBJ2-5; D is perhaps TRBD2 (6 bases). Trimming left V 6 bases short and J 2 bases short, with 20 bases between. Germline CDR1 SGHRS, CDR2 YFSETQ. The CDR3 is 16 amino acids. CDR3: CASMRGDQVGQETQYF. The CDR3 DNA reads TGCGCCAGCATGCGGGGCGATCAGGTTGGACAAGAGACCCAGTACTTC.

This clonotype has only a few counts. CDR3 sequence (DNA): TGTGCCAGCAGCGACCGGGACAGGGGTGAAGCTTTCTTT. Its translation: CASSDRDRGEAFF. This chain uses TRBV9 with TRBJ1-1; 10 bases line up with TRBD1. The germline CDR1 and CDR2 sequences are SGDLS and YYNGEE. This CDR3 contains 13 residues. Trimming at V came to 3 bases and at J to 7 bases, leaving 3 bases not matched to a gene.

This chain joins TRBV7-9 and TRBJ1-5; 7 positions agree with TRBD1. CDR1 and CDR2 from the germline V gene are SEHNR and FQNEAQ (reference sequence). CDR3 length: 15 amino acids. V was pared by 7 bases and J by 7 bases, with 13 bases of the junction left unmatched. Here the CDR3 reads CASIRPGQWTQPQHF. The CDR3 coding sequence is TGTGCCAGCATCCGGCCGGGACAGTGGACCCAGCCCCAGCATTTT.

This clonotype was picked up many times. The rearrangement uses TRBV19 and TRBJ2-7; D is unclear. The CDR3 length is 15 residues. Looked up from germline, CDR1 is LNHDA and CDR2 is SQIVND (reference sequence). Trimming took 0 bases from V and 0 from J, leaving 9 bases between them. The CDR3 protein is CASSIDLAASYEQYF. The CDR3 DNA sequence: TGTGCCAGTAGTATAGATCTCGCAGCCTCCTACGAGCAGTACTTC.

This clonotype was detected ten times or more. The chain uses TRBV7-2 and TRBJ1-3; the D gene is possibly TRBD1 (6 bases). Looked up from germline, CDR1 is SGHTA and CDR2 is FQGNSA. CDR3 length: 15 residues. Trimming cost V 3 bases and J 2 bases, with 11 bases left between them. The DNA for the CDR3 is TGTGCCAGCAGCTTTCTAGGGGGTGCTGGAAACACCATATATTTT. Amino acid sequence: CASSFLGGAGNTIYF.

This clonotype was detected a few times. The V call is TRBV12-5, the J call TRBJ2-2; the match to TRBD1 covers 7 bases. With 2 bases clipped from V and 3 bases from J, the junction kept 9 bases outside the gene matches. The V gene's germline CDR1 is LGHNT and CDR2 FRNRAP. CDR3 length: 17 residues. For the CDR3, the DNA is TGTGCTAGTGGTTTGTCGACGACAGGGAAGTACACCGGGGAGCTGTTTTTT. Its protein product is CASGLSTTGKYTGELFF.

The table lists this clonotype with a few counts. This sequence joins TRBV10-3 and TRBJ1-4; D is uncertain. Trimming stripped 0 bases from V and 4 bases from J, with 12 bases between. The CDR3 runs 16 residues. The germline CDR1 and CDR2 sequences are ENHRY and SYGVKD. The CDR3 protein is CAISESAGSVNEKLFF. CDR3 sequence (DNA): TGTGCCATCAGTGAGTCGGCCGGCAGCGTTAATGAAAAACTGTTTTTT.

In its sample, this clonotype was seen a few times. The CDR3 spells CASSEGVAYNSPLHF. The CDR3 DNA is TGTGCCAGCAGTGAGGGGGTAGCCTATAATTCACCCCTCCACTTT. V and J are TRBV6-5 and TRBJ1-6; tentative D call: TRBD1 (6 bases). V lost 5 bases to trimming and J lost 2 bases, with 10 bases between them. This CDR3 region has 15 residues. Germline CDR1 MNHEY, CDR2 SVGAGI.

This clonotype was seen more than once but under ten times. The gene calls are TRBV6-1 and TRBJ2-3, with D possibly being TRBD2 (6 bases). The CDR3 is 16 amino acids. Looked up from germline, CDR1 is MNHNS and CDR2 is SASEGT. Trimming shortened V by 5 bases and J by 1 base, and 16 bases separated the two germline ends. The CDR3 coding sequence is TGTGCCAGCAGTAACAACCTGGGACTCCGCACAGATACGCAGTATTTT. It yields the protein CASSNNLGLRTDTQYF.